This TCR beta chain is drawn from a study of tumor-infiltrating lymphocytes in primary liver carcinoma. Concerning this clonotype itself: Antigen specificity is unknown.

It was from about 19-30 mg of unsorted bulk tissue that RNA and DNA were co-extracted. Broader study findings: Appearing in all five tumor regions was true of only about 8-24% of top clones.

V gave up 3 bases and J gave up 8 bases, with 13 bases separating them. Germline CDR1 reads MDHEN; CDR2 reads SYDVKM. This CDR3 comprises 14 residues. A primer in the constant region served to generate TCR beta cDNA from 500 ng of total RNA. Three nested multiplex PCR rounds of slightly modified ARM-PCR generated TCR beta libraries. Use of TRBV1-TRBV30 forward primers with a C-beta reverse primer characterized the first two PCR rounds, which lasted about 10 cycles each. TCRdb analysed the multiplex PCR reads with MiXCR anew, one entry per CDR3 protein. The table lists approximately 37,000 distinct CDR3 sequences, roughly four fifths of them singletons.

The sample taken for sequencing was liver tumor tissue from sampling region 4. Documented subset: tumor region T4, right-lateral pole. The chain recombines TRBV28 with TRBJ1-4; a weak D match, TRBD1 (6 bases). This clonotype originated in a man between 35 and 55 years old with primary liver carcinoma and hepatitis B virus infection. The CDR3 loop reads CASSLTGPNEKLFF. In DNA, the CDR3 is TGTGCCAGCAGTTTGACAGGCCCGAACGAAAAACTGTTTTTT.